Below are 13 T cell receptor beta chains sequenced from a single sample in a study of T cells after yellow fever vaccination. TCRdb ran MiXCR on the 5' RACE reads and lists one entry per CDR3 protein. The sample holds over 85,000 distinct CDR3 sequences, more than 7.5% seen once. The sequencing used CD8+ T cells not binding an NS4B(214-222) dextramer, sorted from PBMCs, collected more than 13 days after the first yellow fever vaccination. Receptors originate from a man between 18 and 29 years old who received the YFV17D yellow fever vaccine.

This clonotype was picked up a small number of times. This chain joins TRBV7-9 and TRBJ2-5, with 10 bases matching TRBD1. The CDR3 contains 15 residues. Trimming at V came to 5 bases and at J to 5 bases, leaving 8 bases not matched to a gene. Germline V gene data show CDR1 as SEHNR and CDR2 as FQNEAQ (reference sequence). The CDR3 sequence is CASSVPGQGIETQYF. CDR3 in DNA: TGTGCCAGCAGCGTGCCGGGACAGGGGATCGAGACCCAGTACTTC. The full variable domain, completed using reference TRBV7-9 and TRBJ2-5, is DTGVSQNPRHKITKRGQNVTFRCDPISEHNRLYWYRQTLGQGPEFLTYFQNEAQLEKSRLLSDRFSAERPKGSFSTLEIQRTEQGDSAMYLCASSVPGQGIETQYFGPGTRLLVL.

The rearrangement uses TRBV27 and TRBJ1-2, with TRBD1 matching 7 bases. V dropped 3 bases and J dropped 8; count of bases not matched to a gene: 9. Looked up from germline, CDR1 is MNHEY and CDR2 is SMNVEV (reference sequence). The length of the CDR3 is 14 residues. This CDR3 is CASSLIGTTGGYTF. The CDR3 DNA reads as TGTGCCAGCAGTTTGATCGGAACGACAGGGGGCTACACCTTC.

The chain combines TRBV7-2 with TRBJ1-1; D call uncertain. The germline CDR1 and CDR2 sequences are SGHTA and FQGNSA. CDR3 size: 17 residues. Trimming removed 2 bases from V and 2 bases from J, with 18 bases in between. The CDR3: CASSLFGVWRRNTEAFF. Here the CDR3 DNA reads TGTGCCAGCAGCTTATTCGGGGTTTGGCGTCGTAACACTGAAGCTTTCTTT.

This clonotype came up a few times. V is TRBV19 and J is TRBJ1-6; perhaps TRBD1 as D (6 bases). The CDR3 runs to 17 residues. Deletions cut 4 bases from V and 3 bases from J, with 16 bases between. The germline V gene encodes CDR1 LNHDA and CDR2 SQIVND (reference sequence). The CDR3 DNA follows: TGTGCCAGTAGTAACCCCACCACAGGGATCTATAATTCACCCCTCCACTTT. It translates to CASSNPTTGIYNSPLHF.

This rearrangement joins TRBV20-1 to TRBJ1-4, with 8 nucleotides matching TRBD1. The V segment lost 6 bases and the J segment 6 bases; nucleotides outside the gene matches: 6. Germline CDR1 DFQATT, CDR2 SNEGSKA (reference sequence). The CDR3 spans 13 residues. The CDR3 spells CSARTGLHEKLFF. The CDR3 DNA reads TGCAGTGCCCGGACAGGGTTACATGAAAAACTGTTTTTT.

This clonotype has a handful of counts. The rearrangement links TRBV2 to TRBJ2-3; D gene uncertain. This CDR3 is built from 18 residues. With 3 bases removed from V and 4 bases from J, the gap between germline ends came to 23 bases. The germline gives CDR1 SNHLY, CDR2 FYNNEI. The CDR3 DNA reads TGTGCCAGCAGTGACATTAGGAAACAGCTTTTATTTCCAGATACGCAGTATTTT. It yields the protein CASSDIRKQLLFPDTQYF. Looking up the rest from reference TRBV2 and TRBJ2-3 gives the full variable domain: EPEVTQTPSHQVTQMGQEVILRCVPISNHLYFYWYRQILGQKVEFLVSFYNNEISEKSEIFDDQFSVERPDGSNFTLKIRSTKLEDSAMYFCASSDIRKQLLFPDTQYFGPGTRLTVL.

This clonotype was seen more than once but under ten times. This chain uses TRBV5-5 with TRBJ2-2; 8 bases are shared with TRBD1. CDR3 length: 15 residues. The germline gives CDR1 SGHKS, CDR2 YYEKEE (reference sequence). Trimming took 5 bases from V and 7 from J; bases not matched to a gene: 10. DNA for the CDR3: TGTGCCAGCAGACCTGATCAGGGGGCGAACGGGGAGCTGTTTTTT. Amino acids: CASRPDQGANGELFF.

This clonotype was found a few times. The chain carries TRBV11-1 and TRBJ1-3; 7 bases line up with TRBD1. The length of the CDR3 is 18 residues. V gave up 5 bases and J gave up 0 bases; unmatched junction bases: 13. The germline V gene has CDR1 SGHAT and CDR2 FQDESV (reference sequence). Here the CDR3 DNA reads TGTGCCAGCAGCCCACCAAGGGGGCACAGCTTCTCTGGAAACACCATATATTTT. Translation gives CASSPPRGHSFSGNTIYF.

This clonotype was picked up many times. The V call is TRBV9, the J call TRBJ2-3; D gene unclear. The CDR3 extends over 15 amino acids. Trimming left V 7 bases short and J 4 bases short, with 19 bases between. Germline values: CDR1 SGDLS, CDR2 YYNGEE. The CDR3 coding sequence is TGTGCCAGCGCCCAGGCAGTGACAAAGGCAGATACGCAGTATTTT. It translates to CASAQAVTKADTQYF.

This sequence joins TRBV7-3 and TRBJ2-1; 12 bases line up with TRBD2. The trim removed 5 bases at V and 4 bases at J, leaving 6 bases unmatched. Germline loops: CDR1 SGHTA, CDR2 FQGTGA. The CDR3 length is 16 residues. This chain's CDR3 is CASSILAGGPYNEQFF. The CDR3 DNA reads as TGTGCCAGCAGCATACTAGCGGGGGGCCCGTACAATGAGCAGTTCTTC.

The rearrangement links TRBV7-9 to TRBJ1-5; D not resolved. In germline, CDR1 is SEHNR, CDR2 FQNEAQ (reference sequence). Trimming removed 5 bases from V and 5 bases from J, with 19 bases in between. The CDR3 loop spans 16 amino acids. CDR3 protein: CASSHTNRGADQPQHF. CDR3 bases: TGTGCCAGCAGCCATACCAACCGGGGAGCGGATCAGCCCCAGCATTTT.

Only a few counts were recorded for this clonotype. CDR3 DNA: TGTGCCACCCGACTAGCGGGGGGGTATGAGCAGTTCTTC. It translates to CATRLAGGYEQFF. The chain recombines TRBV7-6 with TRBJ2-1; 14 nucleotides align to TRBD2. The CDR3 is made up of 13 amino acids. The germline gives CDR1 SGHVS, CDR2 FNYEAQ. After removal of 10 bases from V and 8 bases from J, the junction contained 4 bases not matched to a gene.

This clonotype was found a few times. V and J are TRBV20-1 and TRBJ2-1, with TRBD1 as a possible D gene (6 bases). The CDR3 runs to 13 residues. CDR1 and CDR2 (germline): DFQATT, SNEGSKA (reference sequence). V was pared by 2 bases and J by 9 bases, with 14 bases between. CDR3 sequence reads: CSARNPGDGEQFF. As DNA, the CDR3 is TGCAGTGCTAGAAATCCAGGGGACGGTGAGCAGTTCTTC.